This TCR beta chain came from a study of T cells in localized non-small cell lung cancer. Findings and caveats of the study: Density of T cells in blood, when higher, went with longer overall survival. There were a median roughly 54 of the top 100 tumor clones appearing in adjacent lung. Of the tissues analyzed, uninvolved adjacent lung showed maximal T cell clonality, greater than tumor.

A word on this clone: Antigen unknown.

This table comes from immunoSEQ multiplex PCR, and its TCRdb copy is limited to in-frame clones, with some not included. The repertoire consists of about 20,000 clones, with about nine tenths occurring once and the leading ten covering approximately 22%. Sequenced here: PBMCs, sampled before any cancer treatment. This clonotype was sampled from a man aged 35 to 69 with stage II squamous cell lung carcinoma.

CDR3 protein: CASRDDSSYSGNTIYF. The CDR3 DNA sequence: TGTGCCAGCAGGGATGACAGTTCGTACTCTGGAAACACCATATATTTT. The V call is TRBV2, the J call TRBJ1-3; possibly TRBD1 for D (5 bases). This CDR3 contains 16 residues. The V end was cut by 6 bases, the J end by 0 bases, with 15 bases between. Germline CDR1 SNHLY, CDR2 FYNNEI.